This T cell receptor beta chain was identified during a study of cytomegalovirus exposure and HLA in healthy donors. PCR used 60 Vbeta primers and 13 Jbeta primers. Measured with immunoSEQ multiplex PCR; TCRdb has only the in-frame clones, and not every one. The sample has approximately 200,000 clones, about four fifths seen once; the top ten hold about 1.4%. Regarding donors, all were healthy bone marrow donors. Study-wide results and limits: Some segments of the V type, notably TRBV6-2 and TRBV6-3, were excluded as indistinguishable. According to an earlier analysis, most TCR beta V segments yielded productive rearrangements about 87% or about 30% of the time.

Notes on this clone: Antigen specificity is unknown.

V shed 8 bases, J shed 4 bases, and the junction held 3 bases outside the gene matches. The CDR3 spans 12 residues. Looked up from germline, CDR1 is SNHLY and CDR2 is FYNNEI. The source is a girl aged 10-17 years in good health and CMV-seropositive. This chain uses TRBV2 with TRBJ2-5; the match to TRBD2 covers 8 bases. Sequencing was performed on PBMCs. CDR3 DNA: TGTGCCAGCCCGAGCGGGGGAGAGACCCAGTACTTC. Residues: CASPSGGETQYF.